This TCR beta chain was documented in a study of shared clonotypes between healthy human individuals. Study-level information: The study used three CD4 naive, three CD4 memory, two CD8 naive and one CD8 memory plate per donor.

The germline gives CDR1 SGHRS, CDR2 YFSETQ. Deletions cut 0 bases from V and 0 bases from J, with 9 bases between. This CDR3 spans 15 amino acids. Original methodology: There were no quality scores in the junction-only immunoSEQ sequences, so filtering differed. Clones were sequenced by immunoSEQ multiplex PCR, and TCRdb holds only the in-frame ones, with some missing. V, J and clone size are taken as reported in that table, and D and trimming were inferred from the DNA itself. The sample holds more than 2 million clones, 85% to 95% seen once. This clone has a single count. The sample holds other DNA sequences that translate to the same CDR3.

This receptor was taken from a man between 18 and 35 years old in good health. Sequencing was carried out using naive CD4+ T cells sorted from blood. Subset of the sample: CD45RA+ positively selected. The chain couples TRBV5-1 to TRBJ1-1; D is undetermined. The CDR3 DNA is TGCGCCAGCAGCTTGGAACCGGGGTTGAACACTGAAGCTTTCTTT. This gives the protein CASSLEPGLNTEAFF.